This passage covers 30 T cell receptor beta chains from one sample sequenced in a study of beta chain features in type 1 diabetes. Sequencing targeted expressed TCRB transcripts, as all isolated RNA had been reverse transcribed. The assay was immunoSEQ multiplex PCR, and TCRdb's table has in-frame clones only and misses some. The sample includes more than 300,000 clones, 9.3% seen only once; the top ten take 1%. No cognate antigen is known for these TCRs. Study-level findings and limits: Moderately but significantly shorter TCRB CDR3s were found in Type 1 diabetes patients in all four CD4+ subsets.

The sequenced sample consisted of central memory CD4+ T cells from blood. These receptors all stem from a young man with type 1 diabetes.

This clone was recorded a few times. Its ends do not fully match the called genes, so a read error is possible. The chain recombines TRBV5-4 with TRBJ1-1; D might be TRBD1 (6 bases). The CDR3 runs 17 residues. Looked up from germline, CDR1 is SGHNT and CDR2 is YYREEE (reference sequence). The CDR3 region is CASSQVAGAHMNTEAFF. DNA for the CDR3: TGCGCCAGCAGCCAAGTCGCGGGGGCCCACATGAACACTGAAGCTTTCTTT.

This chain links TRBV11-2 with TRBJ2-7; no firm D call. The CDR3 loop spans 13 amino acids. The V end lost 0 bases, the J end lost 0 bases, and 3 bases lay between the germline ends. Germline V gene sequence: CDR1 SGHAT, CDR2 FQNNGV. Written as DNA, the CDR3 is TGTGCCAGCAGCTTAGACAGCTCCTACGAGCAGTACTTC. As protein: CASSLDSSYEQYF.

J is TRBJ2-3 and V is TRBV6-5; no definite D call. This CDR3 has 15 amino acids. The V and J ends lost 5 bases and 6 bases respectively, with 18 bases between them. Germline CDR1 reads MNHEY; CDR2 reads SVGAGI. The CDR3 sequence is CASSKAADTADTQYF. For the CDR3, the DNA is TGTGCCAGCAGTAAGGCCGCAGACACGGCTGATACGCAGTATTTT.

The chain combines TRBV7-2 with TRBJ2-5, with D unclear. The CDR3 extends over 13 amino acids. In germline, CDR1 is SGHTA, CDR2 FQGNSA. Trimming left V 4 bases short and J 2 bases short, with 8 bases between. As DNA, the CDR3 is TGTGCCAGCAGCTCCAGAAGGCAAGAGACCCAGTACTTC. This sequence encodes CASSSRRQETQYF.

This clone was seen only a few times. The chain has TRBV6-5 and TRBJ2-7; 8 nucleotides match TRBD1. The CDR3 runs 14 residues. V was pared by 6 bases and J by 0 bases, with 4 bases of the junction left unmatched. Germline V gene data show CDR1 as MNHEY and CDR2 as SVGAGI. Written as DNA, the CDR3 is TGTGCCAGCAGCCAGGGGGCCAGCTCCTACGAGCAGTACTTC. It is translated as CASSQGASSYEQYF.

The chain is built from TRBV28 and TRBJ1-5; D might be TRBD1 (6 bases). Germline lookup yields CDR1 MDHEN and CDR2 SYDVKM. The CDR3 loop spans 14 amino acids. V gave up 6 bases and J gave up 4 bases, with 13 bases separating them. CDR3 DNA sequence: TGTGCCAGCAGCCTGACAGGCAGGAATCAGCCCCAGCATTTT. Translated: CASSLTGRNQPQHF.

This clone was counted between two and nine times. This chain joins TRBV20-1 and TRBJ1-1; a possible D gene is TRBD1 (5 bases). The germline gives CDR1 DFQATT, CDR2 SNEGSKA (reference sequence). The CDR3 spans 10 residues. Trimming left V 5 bases short and J 8 bases short, with 9 bases between. In DNA form, the CDR3 reads TGCAGTGCTGCCAGACAGGAAGCTTTCTTT. This encodes CSAARQEAFF.

This clone was detected once. The V call is TRBV6-4, the J call TRBJ2-5; D remains ambiguous. This CDR3 has 14 amino acids. CDR1 MRHNA and CDR2 SNTAGT come from the germline V gene. Trimming cost V 7 bases and J 1 base, with 13 bases left between them. The DNA of the CDR3 is TGTGCCAGCAACGCGGACCCAATCCAAGAGACCCAGTACTTC. As protein: CASNADPIQETQYF.

CDR3 DNA: TGCGCCAGCAGTCACTCTGTGACAGGGGTTTGCGAGCAGTACTTC. Its protein product is CASSHSVTGVCEQYF. The gene calls are TRBV23-1 and TRBJ2-7; 8 nucleotides agree with TRBD1. TRBV23-1 is classed as an ORF, of uncertain function. The CDR3 has 15 amino acids. Trimming at V came to 3 bases and at J to 6 bases, leaving 10 bases not matched to a gene.

This clone was counted only a few times. The V call is TRBV11-2, the J call TRBJ2-5; D not certain. CDR3 size: 14 residues. The V end lost 1 base, the J end lost 5 bases, and 11 bases lay between the germline ends. Germline V lookup: CDR1 SGHAT, CDR2 FQNNGV. CDR3 in amino acids: CASSLGWVRETQYF. DNA of the CDR3: TGTGCCAGCAGCTTAGGTTGGGTTCGGGAGACCCAGTACTTC.

This clone was recorded a few times. This sequence joins TRBV7-2 and TRBJ2-1, with D tentatively TRBD1 (6 bases). Between the trimmed V and J ends, which lost 2 bases and 7 bases, there was a span of 9 bases. CDR3 length equals 13 residues. Germline CDR1 SGHTA, CDR2 FQGNSA. The CDR3 nucleotides read TGTGCCAGCAGCTTAAACAGGGAGAATGAGCAGTTCTTC. This encodes CASSLNRENEQFF.

This clone was detected only a few times. This rearrangement joins TRBV4-1 to TRBJ1-6; D unclear. Germline V gene sequence: CDR1 MGHRA, CDR2 YSYEKL. There are 17 residues in the CDR3. Trimming shortened V by 4 bases and J by 8 bases, and 21 bases separated the two germline ends. CDR3 sequence (DNA): TGCGCCAGCAGCCGGAGCGGCAACATCGAAGCTGATTCACCCCTCCACTTT. Encoded protein: CASSRSGNIEADSPLHF.

This chain links TRBV4-1 with TRBJ2-3, with 12 bases lining up with TRBD2. The CDR3 runs 17 residues. J gave up 2 bases and V 3 bases, and 6 bases lay outside the gene matches. Per germline, CDR1 MGHRA and CDR2 YSYEKL. The CDR3 DNA reads TGCGCCAGCAGCCACTCAGGACTAGCGGGGCTCACAGATACGCAGTATTTT. Encoded protein: CASSHSGLAGLTDTQYF.

A single count supports this clone. At the DNA level, this CDR3 is encoded by other sequences in the same sample as well. The CDR3 reads CASSWTDQETQYF. In DNA form, the CDR3 reads TGTGCCAGCAGTTGGACAGACCAAGAGACCCAGTACTTC. The V call is TRBV6-5, the J call TRBJ2-5, with D perhaps matching TRBD1 (6 bases). The CDR3 has 13 residues. The V gene lost 4 bases and the J gene lost 0 bases, with 6 bases spanning the gap. Germline lookup yields CDR1 MNHEY and CDR2 SVGAGI.

This clone was found a few times. The chain links TRBV28 to TRBJ1-5; maybe TRBD1 (6 bases). CDR3 length equals 14 residues. The germline V gene encodes CDR1 MDHEN and CDR2 SYDVKM. V was cut by 7 bases and J by 9 bases, with 19 bases left in between. CDR3 region: CASTNHGGGLPQHF. Here the CDR3 DNA reads TGTGCCAGCACCAATCACGGGGGGGGCTTGCCCCAGCATTTT.

This clone was counted between two and nine times. The chain joins TRBV5-1 to TRBJ1-2; D not certain. Per the germline V gene, CDR1 is SGHRS and CDR2 is YFSETQ. Trimming removed 0 bases from V and 0 bases from J, with 9 bases in between. CDR3 length equals 15 residues. CDR3 DNA sequence: TGCGCCAGCAGCTTGGCGGTGGACCCTAACTATGGCTACACCTTC. It codes for CASSLAVDPNYGYTF.

Points on this clone: In the same sample, other DNA sequences code for this CDR3. The chain couples TRBV2 to TRBJ2-3; D is ambiguous. CDR1 SNHLY and CDR2 FYNNEI come from the germline V gene. The V and J ends lost 8 bases and 0 bases respectively, with 12 bases between them. There are 14 residues in the CDR3. The CDR3 reads CASRRGPSTDTQYF. CDR3 DNA: TGTGCCAGCCGTCGCGGCCCCAGCACAGATACGCAGTATTTT. The full variable domain, with the rest looked up from reference TRBV2 and TRBJ2-3, is EPEVTQTPSHQVTQMGQEVILRCVPISNHLYFYWYRQILGQKVEFLVSFYNNEISEKSEIFDDQFSVERPDGSNFTLKIRSTKLEDSAMYFCASRRGPSTDTQYFGPGTRLTVL.

This chain connects TRBV6-5 to TRBJ1-2; 8 nucleotides match TRBD1. The CDR3 sequence is 13 residues long. With 6 bases clipped from V and 4 bases from J, the junction kept 4 bases outside the gene matches. Germline V CDR1 and CDR2: MNHEY, SVGAGI. CDR3 coding DNA: TGTGCCAGCAGGGCGACAGGGGCCTATGGCTACACCTTC. Translated: CASRATGAYGYTF.

The chain links TRBV7-9 to TRBJ1-2; TRBD1 matches at 7 bases. Losses at the gene ends were 2 bases for V and 0 bases for J; bases not matched to a gene: 0. The CDR3 is made up of 14 amino acids. Germline CDR1 SEHNR, CDR2 FQNEAQ (reference sequence). The CDR3 loop reads CASSLQGANYGYTF. CDR3 nucleotides: TGTGCCAGCAGCTTACAGGGGGCTAACTATGGCTACACCTTC.

V gene TRBV7-2 combines with J gene TRBJ2-7, with D uncertain. Germline-derived CDR1 and CDR2 are SGHTA and FQGNSA. Trimming took off 5 bases at V and 0 bases at J, with 14 bases between the two ends. This CDR3 is built from 15 residues. CDR3 nucleotide sequence: TGTGCCAGCAGCCCTACTTCCCTCGGCTCCTACGAGCAGTACTTC. Encoded protein: CASSPTSLGSYEQYF.

The rearrangement joins TRBV19 to TRBJ2-7, with a tentative D call TRBD1 (6 bases). Germline CDR1 LNHDA, CDR2 SQIVND (reference sequence). V was trimmed by 6 bases and J by 0 bases, leaving 12 bases between them. This CDR3 comprises 14 residues. The CDR3 here is CASRDDRSSYEQYF. The CDR3 coding sequence is TGTGCCAGTAGAGACGACAGGAGCTCCTACGAGCAGTACTTC.

The rearrangement joins TRBV28 to TRBJ1-4; no definite D call. V shed 4 bases and J shed 2 bases, with 11 bases lying between them. There are 15 residues in the CDR3. Per the germline V gene, CDR1 is MDHEN and CDR2 is SYDVKM. In nucleotides, the CDR3 is TGTGCCAGCAGTTCCTTGACCGGCACTAATGAAAAACTGTTTTTT. Encoded protein: CASSSLTGTNEKLFF.

This clone was seen at least ten times. V is TRBV5-1 and J is TRBJ1-4, with TRBD1 matching over 7 bases. Per germline, CDR1 SGHRS and CDR2 YFSETQ. V lost 4 bases to trimming and J lost 4 bases; unmatched junction nucleotides: 4. This CDR3 comprises 14 residues. CDR3 in amino acids: CASSPGQLNEKLFF. As DNA, the CDR3 is TGCGCCAGCAGCCCGGGACAGCTTAATGAAAAACTGTTTTTT.

This clone was recorded a few times. The CDR3 DNA sequence: TGTGCCAGCAGTAAGCAGGGTAACACCGGGGAGCTGTTTTTT. It encodes CASSKQGNTGELFF. The chain has TRBV2 and TRBJ2-2; maybe TRBD1 (5 bases). The CDR3 contains 14 residues. Germline-derived CDR1 and CDR2 are SNHLY and FYNNEI. V dropped 5 bases and J dropped 2 bases, with 9 bases sitting between them.

The rearrangement uses TRBV5-4 and TRBJ1-4; D not resolved. With 4 bases removed from V and 0 bases from J, the gap between germline ends came to 10 bases. The CDR3 totals 15 residues. Germline values: CDR1 SGHNT, CDR2 YYREEE (reference sequence). The CDR3 coding sequence is TGTGCCAGCAGCCCGTTTGGCACAACTAATGAAAAACTGTTTTTT. Its translation: CASSPFGTTNEKLFF.

This clone was observed a handful of times. Distinct nucleotide sequences in the sample also encode this CDR3. The chain couples TRBV29-1 to TRBJ2-5; D is possibly TRBD1 (6 bases). Germline V lookup: CDR1 SQVTM, CDR2 ANQGSEA. This CDR3 has 12 residues. Deletions cut 7 bases from V and 4 bases from J, with 13 bases between. CDR3 protein: CSAGTRGETQYF. DNA of the CDR3: TGCAGCGCCGGGACCAGGGGAGAGACCCAGTACTTC.

The chain couples TRBV11-2 to TRBJ2-3, with D perhaps assigned TRBD1 or TRBD2 (6 bases each). With 5 bases removed from V and 0 bases from J, the gap between germline ends came to 21 bases. From germline, CDR1 is SGHAT and CDR2 FQNNGV. The CDR3 spans 18 residues. The CDR3 DNA is TGTGCCAGCAGCCGAGTGACGGGGGCACTCACTAGCACAGATACGCAGTATTTT. Translated, it gives CASSRVTGALTSTDTQYF.

V usage is TRBV25-1 and J usage is TRBJ1-6, with TRBD1 as a possible D gene (5 bases). V lost 8 bases to trimming and J lost 3 bases, with 17 bases between them. CDR1 is MGHDK, CDR2 SYGVNS, per germline. The CDR3 is 16 residues long. The CDR3 sequence: CASSWGLEDYNSPLHF. As DNA, the CDR3 is TGTGCCAGCTCTTGGGGACTCGAGGACTATAATTCACCCCTCCACTTT.

This clone was counted a few times. The V gene is TRBV2, the J gene TRBJ2-7; 8 bases map to TRBD1. CDR3 length: 13 amino acids. Per the germline V gene, CDR1 is SNHLY and CDR2 is FYNNEI. The J segment lost 5 bases and the V segment lost 6 bases, leaving 6 bases of the junction unmatched. CDR3 in amino acids: CASRTDRANEQYF. CDR3 DNA sequence: TGTGCCAGCAGAACGGACAGGGCAAACGAGCAGTACTTC.

The rearrangement joins TRBV5-6 to TRBJ2-2; D is possibly TRBD2 (5 bases). The CDR3 sequence is 16 residues long. V lost 4 bases to trimming and J lost 4 bases, with 17 bases between them. Germline loops: CDR1 SGHDT, CDR2 YYEEEE. The CDR3 nucleotides are TGTGCCAGCAGCGCCGGCGTTTCCCGGGGCACCGGGGAGCTGTTTTTT. Residues: CASSAGVSRGTGELFF.